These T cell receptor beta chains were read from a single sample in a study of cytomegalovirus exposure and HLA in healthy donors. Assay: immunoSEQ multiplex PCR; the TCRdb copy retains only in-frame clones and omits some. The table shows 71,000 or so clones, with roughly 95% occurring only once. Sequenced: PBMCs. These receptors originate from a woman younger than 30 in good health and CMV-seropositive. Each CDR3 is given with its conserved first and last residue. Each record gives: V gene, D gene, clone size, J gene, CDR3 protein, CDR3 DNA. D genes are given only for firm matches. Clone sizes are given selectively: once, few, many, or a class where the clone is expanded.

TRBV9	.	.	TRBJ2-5	CASSVAGRRDGETQYF	TGTGCCAGCAGCGTAGCCGGCAGGCGGGATGGCGAGACCCAGTACTTC
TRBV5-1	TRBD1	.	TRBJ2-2	CASSGQGYTGELFF	TGCGCCAGCTCCGGACAGGGATACACCGGGGAGCTGTTTTTT
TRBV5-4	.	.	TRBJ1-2	CASSQDRNYGYTF	TGTGCCAGCAGTCAGGACAGAAACTATGGCTACACCTTC
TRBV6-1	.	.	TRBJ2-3	CASSERGGASPDTQYF	TGTGCCAGCAGTGAAAGGGGGGGGGCCTCCCCAGATACGCAGTATTTT
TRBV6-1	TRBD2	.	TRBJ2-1	CASSVRGGGSQQFF	TGTGCCAGCAGTGTCCGCGGGGGAGGATCCCAGCAGTTCTTC
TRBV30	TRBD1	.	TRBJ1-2	CAWSFFRGRDGYTF	TGTGCCTGGAGTTTCTTCAGGGGGCGGGATGGCTACACCTTC
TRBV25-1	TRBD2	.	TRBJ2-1	CASTLGGRGSYNEQFF	TGTGCCAGCACCCTGGGGGGGAGAGGCTCCTACAATGAGCAGTTCTTC
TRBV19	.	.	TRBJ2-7	CASSSADEQYF	TGTGCCAGTAGTTCTGCGGACGAGCAGTACTTC
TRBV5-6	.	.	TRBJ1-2	CASSLVLRGSYYGYTF	TGTGCCAGCAGCTTGGTTTTGAGGGGGTCTTACTATGGCTACACCTTC
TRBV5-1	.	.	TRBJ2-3	CASSFGRQELTDTQYF	TGCGCCAGCAGCTTTGGACGACAGGAACTCACAGATACGCAGTATTTT
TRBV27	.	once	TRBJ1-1	CASSLSYSVLNTEAFF	TGTGCCAGCAGTTTATCCTATTCCGTACTGAACACTGAAGCTTTCTTT
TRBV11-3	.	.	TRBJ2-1	CASSLREKDNEQFF	TGTGCCAGCAGCTTACGGGAAAAAGACAATGAGCAGTTCTTC
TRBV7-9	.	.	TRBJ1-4	CASSAVRTNEKLFF	TGTGCCAGCAGCGCGGTGAGAACTAATGAAAAACTGTTTTTT
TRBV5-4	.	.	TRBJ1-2	CASSLDGTGYTF	TGTGCCAGCAGCTTGGATGGCACGGGCTACACCTTC
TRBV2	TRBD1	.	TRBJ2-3	CASWGQDTQYF	TGTGCCAGTTGGGGACAGGATACGCAGTATTTT
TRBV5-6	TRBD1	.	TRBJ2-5	CASSLASGWAGGRETQYF	TGTGCCAGCAGCTTGGCATCAGGGTGGGCAGGGGGCAGGGAGACCCAGTACTTC
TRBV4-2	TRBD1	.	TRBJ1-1	CASSQGSTGEWENTEAFF	TGTGCCAGCAGCCAAGGTAGTACAGGGGAGTGGGAGAACACTGAAGCTTTCTTT
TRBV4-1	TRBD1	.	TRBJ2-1	CASSQPRTGYNEQFF	TGCGCCAGCAGCCAGCCGCGGACAGGATACAATGAGCAGTTCTTC
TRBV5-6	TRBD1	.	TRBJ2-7	CASSSSSQGAYEQYF	TGTGCCAGCAGCTCCTCTTCACAGGGGGCCTACGAGCAGTACTTC